These 15 T cell receptor beta chains were all obtained from the same sample, sequenced in a study of PD-1 blockade in classical Hodgkin lymphoma. Data came from immunoSEQ multiplex PCR; TCRdb stores just in-frame clones and leaves some out. There are 6,900 or so clones in the sample; around nine tenths occur only once, and around 39% lies in the top ten. Time point described: cycle 4 day 1 (C4D1), after six to seven weeks of nivolumab. Each patient relapsed following autologous stem cell transplantation, and prior brentuximab vedotin exposure differed. This specimen consisted of peripheral blood mononuclear cells (PBMCs), obtained before the fourth cycle of nivolumab. The receptors originated from a human donor with classical Hodgkin lymphoma.

The V gene is TRBV19, the J gene TRBJ2-5, with 10 bases matching TRBD1. V trimming: 6 bases; J trimming: 4 bases; junction bases outside the gene matches: 8. The germline CDR1 and CDR2 sequences are LNHDA and SQIVND (reference sequence). This CDR3 is 15 amino acids long. Here the CDR3 reads CASRSQDRGRETQYF. Written as DNA, the CDR3 is TGTGCCAGTAGGAGCCAAGACAGGGGGCGAGAGACCCAGTACTTC. Full variable domain (missing parts from reference TRBV19 and TRBJ2-5): DGGITQSPKYLFRKEGQNVTLSCEQNLNHDAMYWYRQDPGQGLRLIYYSQIVNDFQKGDIAEGYSVSREKKESFPLTVTSAQKNPTAFYLCASRSQDRGRETQYFGPGTRLLVL.

The chain joins TRBV7-2 to TRBJ1-5; no clear D. The germline V gene has CDR1 SGHTA and CDR2 FQGNSA. The length of the CDR3 is 13 residues. V lost 2 bases to trimming and J lost 1 base, with 3 bases between them. DNA of the CDR3: TGTGCCAGCAGCTTACAAAGCAATCAGCCCCAGCATTTT. It yields the protein CASSLQSNQPQHF.

The rearrangement uses TRBV5-1 and TRBJ2-5, with TRBD1 matching over 7 bases. This CDR3 contains 14 residues. V lost 5 bases and J lost 5; bases outside the gene matches: 9. The germline V gene has CDR1 SGHRS and CDR2 YFSETQ. This CDR3 reads CASRHSTTGETQYF. The CDR3 coding sequence is TGCGCCAGCAGACACTCTACGACAGGGGAGACCCAGTACTTC.

In this sample, this clone turned up a few times. This chain connects TRBV9 to TRBJ1-4; no clear D gene. From germline, CDR1 is SGDLS and CDR2 YYNGEE. Trimming removed 2 bases at V and 7 bases at J, with 12 bases between. CDR3 length: 14 residues. In nucleotides, the CDR3 is TGTGCCAGCAGCGTGTCCCACGGTGGTGAAAAACTGTTTTTT. Translating gives CASSVSHGGEKLFF. Based on the CDR3 plus reference TRBV9 and TRBJ1-4, the full variable domain is DSGVTQTPKHLITATGQRVTLRCSPRSGDLSVYWYQQSLDQGLQFLIQYYNGEERAKGNILERFSAQQFPDLHSELNLSSLELGDSALYFCASSVSHGGEKLFFGSGTQLSVL.

The chain couples TRBV5-1 to TRBJ1-2, with 11 bases identical to TRBD1. The length of the CDR3 is 16 residues. The germline V gene encodes CDR1 SGHRS and CDR2 YFSETQ. The junction had 11 bases not matched to a gene; V was cut back by 4 bases and J by 6 bases. The CDR3 spells CASSLQGQGAVNGYTF. For the CDR3, the DNA is TGCGCCAGCAGCCTGCAAGGACAGGGGGCAGTGAATGGCTACACCTTC.

The genes are TRBV5-8 and TRBJ1-3, with D unresolved. Germline loops: CDR1 SGHTS, CDR2 YDEGEE. Trimming removed 1 base at V and 2 bases at J, with 4 bases between. CDR3 length: 13 amino acids. CDR3 nucleotide sequence: TGTGCCAGCAGCTTGTCTGCTGGAAACACCATATATTTT. Its protein is CASSLSAGNTIYF.

The chain joins TRBV27 to TRBJ1-2; tentatively, D is TRBD1 (5 bases). The germline V and J ends were trimmed by 1 base and 6 bases, with 12 bases remaining between them. The germline gives CDR1 MNHEY, CDR2 SMNVEV (reference sequence). The CDR3 is 14 amino acids. The CDR3 nucleotides are TGTGCCAGCAGTTTATATGGGGGACTGGATGGCTACACCTTC. Translation: CASSLYGGLDGYTF.

The gene calls are TRBV18 and TRBJ1-4, with D hard to call. V gave up 3 bases and J gave up 8 bases, with 10 bases separating them. Germline values: CDR1 KGHSH, CDR2 LQKENI. This CDR3 has 13 amino acids. The chain's CDR3 is CASSPGEGEKLFF. CDR3 sequence (DNA): TGTGCCAGCTCACCGGGCGAGGGCGAAAAACTGTTTTTT.

This chain uses TRBV5-4 with TRBJ2-1; TRBD2 matches at 10 bases. V dropped 0 bases and J dropped 5; count of bases not matched to a gene: 2. Germline loops: CDR1 SGHNT, CDR2 YYREEE (reference sequence). The CDR3 runs to 15 residues. The CDR3 reads CASSLGLAGNNEQFF. The CDR3, as DNA: TGTGCCAGCAGCTTGGGACTAGCGGGCAACAATGAGCAGTTCTTC. Filled out from reference TRBV5-4 and TRBJ2-1, the complete variable domain reads ETGVTQSPTHLIKTRGQQVTLRCSSQSGHNTVSWYQQALGQGPQFIFQYYREEENGRGNFPPRFSGLQFPNYSSELNVNALELDDSALYLCASSLGLAGNNEQFFGPGTRLTVL.

This chain connects TRBV5-6 to TRBJ1-1, with TRBD1 matching over 9 bases. V lost 7 bases and J lost 7; bases outside the gene matches: 8. The CDR3 sequence is 13 residues long. The germline CDR1 and CDR2 sequences are SGHDT and YYEEEE. CDR3 DNA sequence: TGTGCCAGCGCCCGGGACAGGGCTTTTGAAGCTTTCTTT. Protein: CASARDRAFEAFF.

The CDR3 region has the DNA TGTGCCAGTAGTTTCCTTCGGGACAGGGGTGGAGAAGTGCCCCAGCATTTT. This codes for CASSFLRDRGGEVPQHF. The chain has TRBV19 and TRBJ1-5; 10 positions agree with TRBD1. Trimming removed 5 bases from V and 9 bases from J; junction bases left unmatched: 16. The length of the CDR3 is 17 residues. The germline V gene has CDR1 LNHDA and CDR2 SQIVND (reference sequence).

The chain employs TRBV6-4 and TRBJ2-2; D not certain. Trimming pared 6 bases from V and 0 bases from J, leaving 5 bases between. CDR1 and CDR2 (germline): MRHNA, SNTAGT. The CDR3 extends over 13 amino acids. DNA for the CDR3: TGTGCCAGCAGGCCAGCGAACACCGGGGAGCTGTTTTTT. This sequence encodes CASRPANTGELFF.

This chain uses TRBV29-1 with TRBJ1-2; 12 bases are a match to TRBD1. The CDR3 sequence is 15 residues long. The junction had 8 bases not matched to a gene; V was cut back by 7 bases and J by 2 bases. Per the germline V gene, CDR1 is SQVTM and CDR2 is ANQGSEA. CDR3 sequence (DNA): TGCAGCGCCCGGGACAGGGGGCGAGCCAACTATGGCTACACCTTC. As protein: CSARDRGRANYGYTF. The variable domain in full, with the rest retrieved from reference TRBV29-1 and TRBJ1-2, is SAVISQKPSRDICQRGTSLTIQCQVDSQVTMMFWYRQQPGQSLTLIATANQGSEATYESGFVIDKFPISRPNLTFSTLTVSNMSPEDSSIYLCSARDRGRANYGYTFGSGTRLTVV.

The rearrangement uses TRBV19 and TRBJ2-4; weak D call: TRBD2 (6 bases). Trimming left V 9 bases short and J 3 bases short, with 12 bases between. CDR1 and CDR2 (germline): LNHDA, SQIVND (reference sequence). This CDR3 is 13 amino acids long. The CDR3 coding sequence is TGTGCCAGCCGCGGAGGGGTCAAAAACATTCAGTACTTC. This gives the protein CASRGGVKNIQYF.

The rearrangement joins TRBV2 to TRBJ2-7; D is possibly TRBD2 (7 bases). The CDR3 length is 14 residues. CDR1 and CDR2 from the germline V gene are SNHLY and FYNNEI. Trimming pared 8 bases from V and 5 bases from J, leaving 19 bases between. CDR3 DNA sequence: TGTGCCAGCGCGGGGGAGGGGGGGCGCGACGAGCAGTACGTC. It yields the protein CASAGEGGRDEQYV.